This is a list of T cell receptor beta chains from one sample in a study of identical twins. TCRdb reprocessed the 5' RACE reads via MiXCR and lists one record per CDR3 protein. The repertoire has approximately 230,000 distinct CDR3 sequences, roughly 7.1% of them found once; the top ten carry roughly 15%. This sample was shared with a second study, whose subject was T cells expressing NK-cell markers.

Sequenced: CD8+ T cells sorted from blood. Receptors originate from a woman between 18 and 29 years old in good health. Both conserved end residues are trimmed from each CDR3. Clone sizes are given selectively: once, few, many, or a class where the clone is expanded.

TRBJ2-5	15	TRBV4-1	many	ASSQEVGQTLEETQY
TRBJ2-5	13	TRBV29-1	many	SVEDPDQRGETQY
TRBJ2-1	10	TRBV3-1	many	ASSQSYNEQF
TRBJ2-3	17	TRBV9	.	ASSVGWGPSNLYTDTQY
TRBJ2-1	16	TRBV11-2	few	ASSLEGDLFMPGNEQF
TRBJ2-1	10	TRBV29-1	few	SVILAFGEQF
TRBJ2-1	15	TRBV9	.	ASSEDLGGSSYNEQF
TRBJ2-2	13	TRBV14	many	ASRPLAGDTGELF
TRBJ1-1	10	TRBV12-3/TRBV12-4	.	ASRQTNTEAF
TRBJ2-7	13	TRBV29-1	.	SVKGGGMSSYEQY
TRBJ2-2	13	TRBV6-1	many	ASSEKSGAAGELF
TRBJ2-7	13	TRBV4-2	many	ASSQGGFSTYEQY
TRBJ1-2	15	TRBV11-2	few	ASSPPLGSQYFYGYT
TRBJ2-2	11	TRBV12-3/TRBV12-4	many	ASSTMNTGELF
TRBJ2-1	12	TRBV1	few	TSSHNHGRNEQF
TRBJ1-1	11	TRBV7-6	many	ASSLAHEAEAF
TRBJ2-7	14	TRBV7-2	few	ASSLSGAGGRNEQY
TRBJ1-2	12	TRBV5-5	many	ASSLRQSGYGYT
TRBJ2-5	13	TRBV13	.	ASSVTSGVQETQY
TRBJ2-1	9	TRBV6-4	many	ASSDGGPQF
TRBJ2-4	11	TRBV5-1	few	ASSPDRGDIQY
TRBJ1-1	12	TRBV5-1	many	ASSFSRGYAEAF
TRBJ2-1	11	TRBV5-1	.	ASSLEDNNEQF
TRBJ2-7	11	TRBV11-3	.	ASSERTVGEQY
TRBJ2-7	13	TRBV3-1	few	ASSHPRAAHYEQY
TRBJ1-2	13	TRBV7-8	few	ASSYGQGAPSGYT
TRBJ2-1	12	TRBV9	few	ASSILAPDNEQF